Sequencing of this T cell receptor (beta chain) was carried out in a study of cytomegalovirus exposure and HLA in healthy donors. Notes on this clone: Its antigen is unknown.

Study-wide points: Later examination showed HLA-associated TCR beta chains had greater clonal expansion than equally common others.

This PCR relied on a set of 60 Vbeta primers and 13 Jbeta primers. Repertoires were generated with immunoSEQ multiplex PCR, while TCRdb's copy carries only in-frame clones and drops some. In the table there are approximately 170,000 clones, approximately 80% of which are singletons. The CDR3 consists of 16 residues. Germline assignment: CDR1 SGHRS and CDR2 YFSETQ. V gave up 4 bases and J gave up 1 base; unmatched junction bases: 8. The V call is TRBV5-1, the J call TRBJ2-7; 10 nucleotides match TRBD2. The material sequenced was PBMCs. The TCR sequence derives from a boy between 2 and 10 years old in good health and CMV-seronegative. The CDR3 sequence: CASSPQPSGSSYEQYF. In DNA, the CDR3 is TGCGCCAGCAGCCCCCAACCTAGCGGGAGTTCCTACGAGCAGTACTTC.